These T cell receptor beta chains were read from a single sample in a study of T cells in Graves' hyperthyroidism and ophthalmopathy. TCRdb recomputed calls from the multiplex PCR reads with MiXCR, one row per CDR3 protein. The table has about 460,000 distinct CDR3 sequences, roughly 23% seen once; the top ten hold around 50%. Sample: blood. These receptors originate from a woman between 65 and 79 years old with Graves' ophthalmopathy. Both conserved end residues are part of each CDR3. The D gene is left open where the match is weak. A clone size is listed for some rows: how often the clone was seen (once, few, many), or a class if it is expanded.

j_gene,v_gene,abundance,d_gene,CDR3aa,CDR3nt
TRBJ2-7,TRBV18,few,TRBD2,CASSATSGIHEQYF,TGTGCCAGCTCAGCTACTAGCGGGATCCACGAGCAGTACTTC
TRBJ2-7,TRBV7-2,many,TRBD2,CASSLGGGSGTSTSEQYF,TGTGCCAGCAGCTTAGGGGGTGGTAGCGGGACAAGTACCTCCGAGCAGTACTTC
TRBJ2-1,TRBV12-3/TRBV12-4,many,TRBD2,CASSQIAGATYNEQFF,TGTGCCAGCAGCCAGATAGCGGGAGCAACCTACAATGAGCAGTTCTTC
TRBJ2-7,TRBV11-2,.,TRBD1,CASRRPGQATHEQYF,TGTGCCAGCAGGAGACCGGGACAGGCGACCCACGAGCAGTACTTC
TRBJ1-1,TRBV2,.,.,CASSFNRVLLNTEAFF,TGTGCCAGCAGCTTTAACAGGGTTCTACTGAACACTGAAGCTTTCTTT
TRBJ1-1,TRBV3-1,few,TRBD1,CASSLRTGWITEAFF,TGTGCCAGCAGCCTACGGACAGGGTGGATCACTGAAGCTTTCTTT
TRBJ2-2,TRBV6-2/TRBV6-3,.,TRBD1,CASQRQGANTGELFF,TGTGCCAGCCAACGACAGGGAGCGAACACCGGGGAGCTGTTTTTT
TRBJ1-2,TRBV12-3/TRBV12-4,.,TRBD1,CASSPGQGVNGYTF,TGTGCCAGCAGCCCCGGACAGGGGGTAAATGGCTACACCTTC
TRBJ2-2,TRBV7-3,.,.,CASEPPDGDTGELFF,TGTGCCAGCGAGCCCCCCGACGGAGACACCGGGGAGCTGTTTTTT
TRBJ2-7,TRBV12-3/TRBV12-4,few,.,CASSLGLDEQYF,TGTGCCAGCAGTTTAGGGTTAGACGAGCAGTACTTC
TRBJ2-1,TRBV3-1,few,.,CASSPRRLAFEQFF,TGTGCCAGCAGCCCCAGGAGGCTAGCATTTGAGCAGTTCTTC
TRBJ2-5,TRBV27,.,TRBD2,CASRRLAGVETQYF,TGTGCCAGCAGGCGACTAGCGGGAGTGGAGACCCAGTACTTC
TRBJ1-2,TRBV6-2/TRBV6-3,.,TRBD1,CASSTNRGLVGYTF,TGTGCCAGCAGCACCAACAGGGGTCTCGTTGGCTACACCTTC
TRBJ2-1,TRBV4-3,few,.,CASSQGREQFF,TGCGCCAGCAGCCAAGGGCGAGAGCAGTTCTTC
TRBJ2-7,TRBV10-3,.,.,CAISENPQGSGLAYEQYF,TGTGCCATCAGTGAGAATCCACAGGGGAGCGGGCTTGCCTACGAGCAGTACTTC
TRBJ1-2,TRBV10-3,.,.,CAISDRARGTFYGYTF,TGTGCCATCAGTGATAGAGCGAGGGGGACATTCTATGGCTACACCTTC
TRBJ1-1,TRBV12-3/TRBV12-4,many,.,CASSRPTANTEAFF,TGTGCCAGCAGCCGCCCGACAGCGAACACTGAAGCTTTCTTT
TRBJ2-2,TRBV6-2/TRBV6-3,once,.,CASRQGRTNTGELFF,TGTGCCAGCAGGCAGGGACGGACGAACACCGGGGAGCTGTTTTTT
TRBJ1-2,TRBV5-6,.,.,CASSFRGLGYGYTF,TGTGCCAGCAGCTTTAGAGGGCTCGGCTATGGCTACACCTTC
TRBJ1-2,TRBV25-1,.,.,CASSERWIDGYTF,TGTGCCAGCAGTGAACGCTGGATTGATGGCTACACCTTC
TRBJ2-5,TRBV7-2,few,.,CASSLRGRVLQETQYF,TGTGCCAGCAGCTTAAGGGGAAGGGTACTCCAAGAGACCCAGTACTTC
TRBJ2-7,TRBV28,many,.,CASTTGTYEQYF,TGTGCCAGCACAACAGGGACCTACGAGCAGTACTTC
TRBJ1-6,TRBV7-2,many,.,CASSPGPGGNSPLHF,TGTGCCAGCAGCCCAGGCCCCGGGGGCAATTCACCCCTCCACTTT
TRBJ1-1,TRBV18,few,.,CASSPVRDWGTEAFF,TGTGCCAGCTCACCGGTGCGGGATTGGGGCACTGAAGCTTTCTTT
TRBJ2-1,TRBV11-2,many,TRBD2,CASSPRTSGSYEQFF,TGTGCCAGCAGCCCCCGGACTAGCGGGAGTTATGAGCAGTTCTTC
TRBJ2-3,TRBV5-1,few,.,CASSPDSATQYF,TGCGCCAGCAGCCCGGACAGCGCTACGCAGTATTTT
TRBJ1-1,TRBV4-1,once,TRBD1,CASSQQDRHTEAFF,TGCGCCAGCAGCCAGCAGGACAGGCACACTGAAGCTTTCTTT
TRBJ2-2,TRBV28,many,.,CASSLRPGGTGELFF,TGTGCCAGCAGTTTGCGCCCTGGGGGTACCGGGGAGCTGTTTTTT
TRBJ2-7,TRBV28,many,.,CASSFAGDKSSYEQYF,TGTGCCAGCAGTTTTGCTGGGGACAAGAGCTCCTACGAGCAGTACTTC
TRBJ2-7,TRBV12-3/TRBV12-4,many,.,CASSFRAGEQYF,TGTGCCAGCAGTTTTCGTGCGGGCGAGCAGTACTTC
TRBJ2-7,TRBV7-2,.,.,CASSLSPSLSGEQYF,TGTGCCAGCAGCCTCTCCCCGAGTTTATCGGGAGAGCAGTACTTC
TRBJ2-1,TRBV11-1,few,TRBD2,CASSLVVLAGNEQFF,TGTGCCAGCAGCTTAGTAGTCCTAGCGGGCAATGAGCAGTTCTTC
TRBJ1-1,TRBV3-1,.,TRBD1,CASSRGQGGSNTEAFF,TGTGCCAGCAGCCGGGGACAGGGGGGATCGAACACTGAAGCTTTCTTT
TRBJ2-1,TRBV28,many,TRBD2,CASSLDQPGLAVEQFF,TGTGCCAGCAGTTTAGATCAACCGGGACTAGCTGTTGAGCAGTTCTTC
TRBJ2-5,TRBV2,few,TRBD1,CASSPTDREETQYF,TGTGCCAGCAGTCCCACGGACAGGGAAGAGACCCAGTACTTC
TRBJ2-1,TRBV12-3/TRBV12-4,.,TRBD2,CASSPHRLAGVNEQFF,TGTGCCAGCAGCCCCCACCGACTAGCGGGAGTTAATGAGCAGTTCTTC
TRBJ2-1,TRBV7-9,.,.,CASSLARRVGEGLSHEQFF,TGTGCCAGCAGCTTAGCGCGGCGGGTTGGTGAGGGACTCTCCCATGAGCAGTTCTTC
TRBJ1-2,TRBV6-2/TRBV6-3,.,TRBD1,CASSQHSGQPQRGYGYTF,TGTGCCAGTAGTCAACACTCGGGACAGCCCCAAAGGGGATATGGCTACACCTTC
TRBJ2-3,TRBV19,.,.,CASSRREGGITDTQYF,TGTGCCAGTAGCCGGCGTGAAGGAGGGATCACAGATACGCAGTATTTT
TRBJ2-7,TRBV5-6,.,.,CASSQSPRNEQYF,TGTGCCAGCAGCCAGAGCCCTCGGAACGAGCAGTACTTC
TRBJ2-3,TRBV19,.,.,CASSRKGSSTDTQYF,TGTGCCAGTAGTAGAAAGGGGAGTAGCACAGATACGCAGTATTTT
TRBJ2-1,TRBV5-1,few,.,CASSSRQYNEQFF,TGCGCCAGCAGCTCAAGACAGTACAATGAGCAGTTCTTC
TRBJ2-2,TRBV20-1,.,TRBD2,CSARGLLAGGNTGELFF,TGCAGTGCTAGAGGTTTGTTAGCGGGAGGCAACACCGGGGAGCTGTTTTTT
TRBJ1-2,TRBV20-1,many,TRBD1,CSAQATGGVYGYTF,TGCAGTGCTCAAGCGACAGGGGGCGTCTATGGCTACACCTTC
TRBJ2-1,TRBV28,.,.,CASSSIAEGSYNEQFF,TGTGCCAGCAGTTCCATAGCGGAGGGCTCCTACAATGAGCAGTTCTTC
TRBJ1-3,TRBV20-1,few,.,CSASTPLSAGNTIYF,TGCAGTGCTAGCACCCCCCTGTCCGCTGGAAACACCATATATTTT
TRBJ1-1,TRBV29-1,many,.,CSVDRRGANTEAFF,TGCAGCGTCGACCGACGCGGGGCTAACACTGAAGCTTTCTTT
TRBJ1-1,TRBV6-2/TRBV6-3,few,TRBD1,CASNRGNTEAFF,TGTGCCAGCAACAGGGGGAACACTGAAGCTTTCTTT
TRBJ2-1,TRBV7-2,.,.,CASSLDGWGQFF,TGTGCCAGCAGCTTAGATGGGTGGGGGCAGTTCTTC
TRBJ2-2,TRBV7-3,few,.,CASSLVAGSGTGELFF,TGTGCCAGCAGCTTGGTTGCGGGGTCGGGCACCGGGGAGCTGTTTTTT
TRBJ1-1,TRBV19,many,.,CASRLGGVNTEAFF,TGTGCCAGTAGGTTGGGAGGGGTGAACACTGAAGCTTTCTTT
TRBJ2-2,TRBV5-1,few,.,CASSRTGSELFF,TGCGCCAGCAGCCGGACCGGGAGTGAGCTGTTTTTT
TRBJ2-5,TRBV7-2,many,TRBD2,CASRRGEETQYF,TGTGCCAGCCGGCGGGGGGAAGAGACCCAGTACTTC
TRBJ1-3,TRBV2,few,TRBD1,CASSAPRGGQISGNTIYF,TGTGCCAGCAGTGCCCCGAGGGGGGGACAGATCTCTGGAAACACCATATATTTT
TRBJ2-3,TRBV6-5,many,TRBD2,CASSYSALFAGDVDTQYF,TGTGCCAGCAGTTACTCAGCCCTCTTTGCGGGAGACGTAGATACGCAGTATTTT
TRBJ2-4,TRBV29-1,.,.,CSDRGGGGGNIQYF,TGCAGCGATAGGGGGGGGGGTGGGGGAAACATTCAGTACTTC
TRBJ2-7,TRBV28,many,.,CASRPAGITSYEQYF,TGTGCCAGCAGGCCGGCGGGGATTACCTCCTACGAGCAGTACTTC